This TCR beta chain was identified during a study of cytomegalovirus exposure and HLA in healthy donors. Both 60 Vbeta primers and 13 Jbeta primers went into the PCR. Using immunoSEQ multiplex PCR, the repertoire was profiled, and TCRdb retains in-frame clones only, with some absent. The sample consists of about 140,000 clones, more than 65% of them appearing once. General study results and limits: As a later analysis showed, a missense DCLRE1C variant was linked to trimming of TCR beta V- and J-genes.

This clone was detected only a few times. Its target is not known. The CDR3 covers 14 residues. Trimming left V 0 bases short and J 6 bases short, with 9 bases between. Germline-derived CDR1 and CDR2 are SGHDT and YYEEEE. Sequenced sample: PBMCs. The chain carries TRBV5-6 and TRBJ2-2; no reliable D call. This receptor was identified in a woman aged 25 to 45 in good health and CMV-seronegative. CDR3 coding DNA: TGTGCCAGCAGCTTGGTCGCGAGTGCCGGGGAGCTGTTTTTT. Protein product: CASSLVASAGELFF.